The clone carrying this TCR beta chain was recorded a few times. This entry belongs to a study of T-cell memory formation after mild COVID-19. The CDR3 runs 13 residues. Trimming shortened V by 7 bases and J by 2 bases, and 9 bases separated the two germline ends. Via MiXCR, TCRdb re-called the 5' RACE reads, giving one row per CDR3 protein. The sample carries about 470,000 distinct CDR3 sequences, over 15% recorded once. Source material: PBMCs or a T cell subset sorted from them (not recorded which). The sequence was collected from an adult woman who had mild COVID-19 (a few samples of this study predate the infection). Cell type and time point are not known. V gene TRBV23-1 combines with J gene TRBJ1-5, with D unresolved. TRBV23-1 is identified as an open reading frame with a role that is uncertain. The CDR3 loop is CASTRFRNQPQHF. The CDR3 nucleotides are TGCGCCAGCACTCGTTTTCGCAATCAGCCCCAGCATTTT.